This T cell receptor (beta chain) was identified in a study of technical replicates of blood from a few donors. TCRdb's copy holds only in-frame clones and misses some; the assay was immunoSEQ multiplex PCR. The data show 45,000 to 60,000 clones, with roughly 95% seen just once and 3% held by the top ten. This CDR3 is built from 13 residues. Germline V gene data show CDR1 as SEHNR and CDR2 as FQNEAQ (reference sequence). V was pared by 5 bases and J by 4 bases, with 1 base of the junction left unmatched. The sequencing input was PBMCs. The chain employs TRBV7-9 and TRBJ2-2, with TRBD1 matching 7 bases. This receptor was taken from a human donor in good health. Some clones in this sample may be carry-over from other donors' samples. The CDR3 sequence is CASSPGGTGELFF. The DNA of the CDR3 is TGTGCCAGCAGCCCAGGGGGCACCGGGGAGCTGTTTTTT.